The sequence of this T cell receptor (beta chain) was determined in a study of technical replicates of blood from a few donors. Using immunoSEQ multiplex PCR, the repertoire was profiled, and TCRdb retains in-frame clones only, with some absent. The sample shows 77,000 or so clones, 80% to 95% of them seen only once. The CDR3 totals 13 residues. CDR1 and CDR2 from the germline V gene are SGDLS and YYNGEE. The germline V and J ends were trimmed by 3 bases and 2 bases, with 9 bases remaining between them. The specimen was T cells isolated from PBMCs. V gene TRBV9 combines with J gene TRBJ2-7; D may be TRBD2 (5 bases). The sequence derives from a human donor in good health. CDR3 loop: CASSAPRAYEQYF. The CDR3 DNA reads as TGTGCCAGCAGCGCCCCGAGGGCCTACGAGCAGTACTTC.